The rows below give T cell receptor beta chains drawn from one sample of a study of read filtering for tumor transcriptome and immune sequencing. In TCRdb, the reads were re-called with MiXCR into one record per CDR3 protein. The sample includes over 15,000 distinct CDR3 sequences, 22% of them seen just once. Sequencing was performed on a population of CD138-negative cells sorted from bone marrow. These receptors all stem from a donor aged 40 or older with multiple myeloma. CDR3s include the opening cysteine and the closing phenylalanine or tryptophan. A D gene is named only where the DNA matches it firmly. Rows give clone size only sometimes, using once, few, many, or a class for an expanded clone.

d_call	j_call	v_call	clone_size	cdr3_length	cdr3_nt	cdr3_aa
TRBD2	TRBJ2-3	TRBV28	NA	16	TGTGCCAGCAAGGCTAGCGGCAGACGTAGCACAGATACGCAGTATTTT	CASKASGRRSTDTQYF
NA	TRBJ2-7	TRBV2	few	16	TGTGCCAGCAGTGAAGATCCTCGTTCATGGGGCAGAGAGCAGTACTTC	CASSEDPRSWGREQYF
NA	TRBJ1-1	TRBV29-1	NA	14	TGCAGCGTTGAAGTCTTACAGACTAACACTGAAGCTTTCTTT	CSVEVLQTNTEAFF
TRBD2	TRBJ2-1	TRBV9	many	15	TGTGCCAGCAGCGTCGCCTGGGGGGGGTCGGATGAGCAGTTCTTC	CASSVAWGGSDEQFF
TRBD2	TRBJ2-1	TRBV20-1	many	14	TGCAGTGCCCAGACCGGGACTAGCGGTTTTGAGCAGTTCTTC	CSAQTGTSGFEQFF
NA	TRBJ1-1	TRBV7-9	many	13	TGTGCCAGCAGCTTTTCGAGGGGGGATGAAGCTTTCTTT	CASSFSRGDEAFF
TRBD1	TRBJ1-4	TRBV5-6	many	16	TGTGCCAGCAGCTTGTCGGAAGCAGGGGGACATGAAAAACTGTTTTTT	CASSLSEAGGHEKLFF
TRBD1	TRBJ2-1	TRBV5-1	few	15	TGCGCCAGCAGCTGGGCCGGGACAGGGGGGGATGAGCAGTTCTTC	CASSWAGTGGDEQFF
TRBD2	TRBJ2-7	TRBV2	many	14	TGTGCCAGCAGTGGTGTAGCGGGGGCCTACGAGCAGTACTTC	CASSGVAGAYEQYF
TRBD2	TRBJ2-3	TRBV6-6	NA	16	TGTGCCAGCAGTAAGTTAGCGGGAGGTCGCACAGATACGCAGTATTTT	CASSKLAGGRTDTQYF
NA	TRBJ2-7	TRBV18	NA	15	TGTGCCAGCTCACCACCTGGGGCGCCCGCCTACGAGCAGTACTTC	CASSPPGAPAYEQYF
NA	TRBJ1-5	TRBV6-4	many	14	TGTGCCAGCAGCCCCGAACTGGGGAGCCAGCCCCAGCATTTT	CASSPELGSQPQHF
NA	TRBJ2-7	TRBV29-1	many	12	TGCAGCGTTGCCGGGATCTTCTACGAGCAGTACTTC	CSVAGIFYEQYF
TRBD1	TRBJ1-1	TRBV20-1	NA	17	TGCAGTGCTAGTCTCCTGACAGGGGGAACCGAGAACACTGAAGCTTTCTTC	CSASLLTGGTENTEAFF
NA	TRBJ2-1	TRBV5-1	medium-sized	14	TGCGCCAGCAGTGGGACACTGGGATACAATGAGCAGTTCTTC	CASSGTLGYNEQFF
NA	TRBJ1-1	TRBV29-1	many	13	TGCAGCGTCCACGATCTGATGAACACTGAAGCTTTCTTT	CSVHDLMNTEAFF